The entry below describes one T cell receptor beta chain. Its specificity is unknown. The data were obtained in a study of post-analysis software for immune sequencing data. Study-level findings and limits: Patients showed TRBV5-6, TRBV5-1 and TRBV20-1 among 4 or 5 TRBV segments more frequent than in controls.

Per germline, CDR1 DFQATT and CDR2 SNEGSKA (reference sequence). The CDR3 has 14 amino acids. With V trimmed by 2 bases and J by 3 bases, 6 bases remained unmatched. Prepared TCR beta cDNA libraries contained unique molecular identifiers. MiXCR, run by TCRdb on the PCR reads, gives a single entry per CDR3 protein. The profile shows approximately 350,000 distinct CDR3 sequences, roughly 38% of them singletons. The TCR comes from a girl between 10 and 17 years old with multiple sclerosis. V usage is TRBV20-1 and J usage is TRBJ2-7; 8 bases map to TRBD1. The sample comprised blood. CDR3 nucleotide sequence: TGCAGTGCTAGACCGGGACAGGTCCTCTACGAGCAGTACTTC. The encoded protein is CSARPGQVLYEQYF.